The sequence of this T cell receptor (beta chain) was determined in a study of T cell changes during pregnancy in multiple sclerosis. Sequencing used immunoSEQ multiplex PCR; TCRdb keeps in-frame clones, though not all of them. Among around 79,000 clones, around nine tenths were seen once, and the ten largest hold around 0.5%. Germline assignment: CDR1 SGHTA and CDR2 FQGTGA. The CDR3 extends over 15 amino acids. V lost 6 bases to trimming and J lost 2 bases, with 14 bases between them. The TCR sequence derives from a female donor with multiple sclerosis, enrolled in a pregnancy study. The genes are TRBV7-3 and TRBJ1-3; D is perhaps TRBD1 (6 bases). The sequencing here drew on CD4+ T cells from peripheral blood mononuclear cells, taken in the second trimester of pregnancy. For the CDR3, the DNA is TGTGCCAGCAGTTTTGATGGACAGCCTGGAAACACCATATATTTT. It specifies CASSFDGQPGNTIYF.